This T cell receptor (beta chain) emerged from a study of T cells in Graves' hyperthyroidism and ophthalmopathy. This clonotype was observed a few times. The antigen is unknown. Amplification of TCR beta CDR3 regions was performed using RNA transcripts as template. Primed by the HTBI set, a first-round RT-PCR was run on the TCR CDR3. MiXCR, run by TCRdb on the multiplex PCR reads, gives a single entry per CDR3 protein. Of more than 550,000 distinct CDR3 sequences detected, roughly 45% appear once; the ten largest clones hold more than 7%. V was shortened by 5 bases and J by 2 bases, with 15 bases between the two germline ends. From germline, CDR1 is MNHNS and CDR2 SASEGT. The CDR3 sequence is 15 residues long. Patients having uncontrolled infection, another autoimmune disease, pregnancy or lactation were not included. Diagnoses were established using clinical symptoms, serum thyroxine and TRAb, thyroid ultrasound and orbital computed tomography.

Broader study findings: Blood also carried most thyroid clonotypes expanded above 0.001.

The TCR sequence derives from an adult man with Graves' disease, either hyperthyroidism or ophthalmopathy (not recorded which). The chain recombines TRBV6-1 with TRBJ1-1, with a tentative D call TRBD1 (5 bases). The sample was peripheral blood or thyroid tissue (not recorded which). CDR3 sequence reads: CASSTQGQGNTEAFF. In DNA form, the CDR3 reads TGTGCCAGCAGTACCCAAGGCCAGGGCAACACTGAAGCTTTCTTT.